A selection of T cell receptor beta chains follows, all from one sample in a study of graft-versus-host responses after intestinal transplantation. Generated by immunoSEQ multiplex PCR, the TCRdb table keeps only in-frame clones and is missing some. The data contain roughly 90,000 clones, more than 85% of them singletons. No cognate antigen is known for these TCRs. The source was unstimulated CD4+ T cells sorted from spleen or lymph node cells, collected before transplant. Receptors originate from a human donor who was the organ donor for an intestinal transplant. Both conserved end residues are trimmed from each CDR3. Fields, in order: V gene, CDR3 protein.

v_gene: TRBV9
CDR3aa: ASSGTSGTYNEQF

v_gene: TRBV21-1
CDR3aa: ASSKAIWDRGLFSNYGYT

v_gene: TRBV10-3
CDR3aa: ASRTGGGQGAQY

v_gene: TRBV28
CDR3aa: ASGDAGTGGYEQY

v_gene: TRBV6-5
CDR3aa: ASSKPDRGYGYT

v_gene: TRBV5-4
CDR3aa: ASSSGLAGSNEQF

v_gene: TRBV7-2
CDR3aa: ASSLRGGRATTNEKLF

v_gene: TRBV6-1
CDR3aa: ASSQLAGPGYT

v_gene: TRBV4-1
CDR3aa: ASSRIPNYGYT

v_gene: TRBV15
CDR3aa: ATSRDLQGNTEAF

v_gene: TRBV10-3
CDR3aa: AISGGSYNEQF

v_gene: TRBV19
CDR3aa: ASSPLGQGSGNTIY

v_gene: TRBV27
CDR3aa: ASRPGGNSPLH

v_gene: TRBV11-2
CDR3aa: ASRQTRDSHEQF

v_gene: TRBV5-1
CDR3aa: ASSFIAGGPDTQY

v_gene: TRBV2
CDR3aa: ASRLENTGELF

v_gene: TRBV5-4
CDR3aa: ASSSGSDEQF

v_gene: TRBV19
CDR3aa: ASSIGLGQGSNQPQH

v_gene: TRBV13
CDR3aa: ASSPPTSGGTLSTDTQY

v_gene: TRBV18
CDR3aa: ASSPGTSGAYEQY

v_gene: TRBV7-9
CDR3aa: ASSLEGAQGYYGYT

v_gene: TRBV7-9
CDR3aa: ASSFGRGVNYEQY

v_gene: TRBV28
CDR3aa: ASSYAGSRADTQY

v_gene: TRBV7-6
CDR3aa: ASSQGQEEVAEAF

v_gene: TRBV25-1
CDR3aa: ASSDSGDEKLF

v_gene: TRBV5-4
CDR3aa: ASSSTLARGPQETQY

v_gene: TRBV19
CDR3aa: ASSLTGTSANYNEQF

v_gene: TRBV2
CDR3aa: ASSGQSGNTIY

v_gene: TRBV2
CDR3aa: ASIPGQYGYT

v_gene: TRBV27
CDR3aa: ASRTLAGALTDTQY

v_gene: TRBV7-9
CDR3aa: ASSLAETANTEAF

v_gene: TRBV6-1
CDR3aa: ASSGREGAKNIQY

v_gene: TRBV11-2
CDR3aa: ASSLAGATNEKLF

v_gene: TRBV4-2
CDR3aa: ASSQDLTYEQY

v_gene: TRBV6-6
CDR3aa: ASRTSAGTGELF

v_gene: TRBV7-8
CDR3aa: ASSLDGGAIYEQY

v_gene: TRBV28
CDR3aa: ASSDGGVMYGYT

v_gene: TRBV7-9
CDR3aa: ASSLVRGSGYT

v_gene: TRBV11-3
CDR3aa: ASSLSWGGPIETQY

v_gene: TRBV19
CDR3aa: ASSILGFSKWQY

v_gene: TRBV6-1
CDR3aa: ASSVARDSYFFYGYT

v_gene: TRBV6-5
CDR3aa: ASSNPRTGFYEQY

v_gene: TRBV25-1
CDR3aa: ASSTNPSGGANVLT

v_gene: TRBV9
CDR3aa: ASSVIQSGANVLT

v_gene: TRBV14
CDR3aa: ASSQAQGGRNQPQH

v_gene: TRBV7-7
CDR3aa: ASSLGHRVDTQY

v_gene: TRBV27
CDR3aa: ASSSNRLAGAFTHTQY

v_gene: TRBV20-1
CDR3aa: SASPSNEQF

v_gene: TRBV5-1
CDR3aa: ASSLGAGPYNEQF

v_gene: TRBV5-1
CDR3aa: ATRTSSDPSYNEQF

v_gene: TRBV7-6
CDR3aa: ASSYLRTSGGWHQETQY

v_gene: TRBV5-1
CDR3aa: ASAHTSFLETQY

v_gene: TRBV9
CDR3aa: ASSVADYRSSGNTIY

v_gene: TRBV7-9
CDR3aa: ASSSQGNGYT

v_gene: TRBV28
CDR3aa: ASSLSAAGMNTEAF

v_gene: TRBV6-6
CDR3aa: ASSSQTTNEKLF

v_gene: TRBV5-1
CDR3aa: ASSFLAEPYNEQF

v_gene: TRBV11-3
CDR3aa: ASSLETERAF

v_gene: TRBV28
CDR3aa: ASSSLNWGRGRHGYT